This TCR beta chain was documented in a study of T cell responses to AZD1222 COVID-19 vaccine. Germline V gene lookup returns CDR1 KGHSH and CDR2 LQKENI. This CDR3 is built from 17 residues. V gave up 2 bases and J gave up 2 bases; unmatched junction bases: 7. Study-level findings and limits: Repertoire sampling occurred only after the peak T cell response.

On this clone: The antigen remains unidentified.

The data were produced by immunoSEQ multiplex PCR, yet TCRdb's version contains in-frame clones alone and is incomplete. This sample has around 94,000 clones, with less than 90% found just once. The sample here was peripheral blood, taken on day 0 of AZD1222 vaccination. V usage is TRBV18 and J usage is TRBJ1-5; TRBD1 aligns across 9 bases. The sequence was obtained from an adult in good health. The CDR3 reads CASSPDNRGQGNQPQHF. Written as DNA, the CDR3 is TGTGCCAGCTCACCAGATAACAGGGGGCAGGGCAATCAGCCCCAGCATTTT.